This record concerns one T cell receptor beta chain sequence. The data were taken from a study of technical replicates of blood from four donors. With 6 bases removed from V and 5 bases from J, the gap between germline ends came to 13 bases. The CDR3 extends over 13 amino acids. Germline CDR1 LNHDA, CDR2 SQIVND (reference sequence). Generated by immunoSEQ multiplex PCR, the TCRdb table keeps only in-frame clones and is missing some. The table includes some 68,000 clones, 92% detected once. The material sequenced was T cells isolated from PBMCs. The clonotype comes from a human donor in good health. The rearrangement uses TRBV19 and TRBJ2-5; perhaps TRBD1 as D (6 bases). The CDR3 is CASRLGARETQYF. The CDR3, as DNA: TGTGCCAGTAGATTGGGGGCTAGGGAGACCCAGTACTTC.